This T cell receptor (beta chain) was found in a study of shared clonotypes between healthy human individuals. Study-level findings and limits: Exclusively blood specimens were collected; tissue repertoires likely differ.

A remark on this clone: Its antigen is unknown.

Assay: immunoSEQ multiplex PCR; the TCRdb copy retains only in-frame clones and omits some. The sample consists of roughly 1,100,000 clones, approximately 72% of them appearing once. Germline values: CDR1 SGHVS, CDR2 FQNEAQ. The CDR3 is 16 residues long. With 1 base removed from V and 3 bases from J, the gap between germline ends came to 15 bases. The sequence was obtained from a man between 18 and 29 years old in good health. The sequenced material came from memory CD4+ T cells sorted from blood. Subset denoted: CD45RA-negative fraction. The V and J genes are TRBV7-8 and TRBJ1-1; the D gene is possibly TRBD1 (6 bases). Written as DNA, the CDR3 is TGTGCCAGCAGCTTAGAGGTCTGGACAGACTACACTGAAGCTTTCTTT. The encoded protein is CASSLEVWTDYTEAFF. Supplemented by reference TRBV7-8 and TRBJ1-1, the full variable domain reads GAGVSQSPRYKVAKRGQDVALRCDPISGHVSLFWYQQALGQGPEFLTYFQNEAQLDKSGLPSDRFFAERPEGSVSTLKIQRTQQEDSAVYLCASSLEVWTDYTEAFFGQGTRLTVV.